This record covers a single T cell receptor beta chain. Its antigen is unknown. CD45RO-negative cells were positively selected for CCR7, leaving out terminally differentiated effector memory CD45RA+ cells. This CDR3 is 15 amino acids long. From germline, CDR1 is LNHDA and CDR2 SQIVND (reference sequence). Trimming at V came to 3 bases and at J to 5 bases, leaving 6 bases not matched to a gene. This specimen comes from a study of shared clonotypes between healthy human individuals. Study-wide results and limits: In general, naive subsets displayed greater estimated richness than memory subsets did.

Repertoires were generated with immunoSEQ multiplex PCR, while TCRdb's copy carries only in-frame clones and drops some. The profile shows approximately 650,000 clones, about 95% of them singletons. Sequencing was carried out using naive CD8+ T cells sorted from blood. The rearrangement links TRBV19 to TRBJ2-5; 10 positions match TRBD2. The source of this sequence is a woman aged 25 to 39 in good health. CDR3 nucleotides: TGTGCCAGTAGTATCTGGCTAGCGGGAGTTGAGACCCAGTACTTC. Protein sequence: CASSIWLAGVETQYF.